This T cell receptor beta chain came from a study of cytomegalovirus exposure and HLA in healthy donors. Remarks on this clone: The antigen is unknown.

In nominal health when sampled, donors likely had unrecorded immune exposures nonetheless. In the PCR, 60 Vbeta and 13 Jbeta primers were used. Method: immunoSEQ multiplex PCR; TCRdb's copy keeps in-frame clones and lacks some. The data hold 130,000 to 150,000 clones, with roughly four fifths observed a single time. Trimming took 5 bases from V and 6 from J; bases not matched to a gene: 4. The CDR3 totals 15 residues. Germline assignment: CDR1 MNHEY and CDR2 SMNVEV (reference sequence). Points from the study as a whole: A link between a missense DCLRE1C variant and TCR beta V- and J-gene trimming emerged from a later analysis. Serostatus for CMV was the only available immune exposure information. A later analysis showed TCR association rates differing by HLA locus, peaking at DRB1 and lowest at HLA-C.

This TCR derives from a human donor in good health. The sequencing sample was made of PBMCs. The V gene is TRBV27, the J gene TRBJ2-7; 16 bases map to TRBD2. The CDR3 spells CASSLGTSGGVEQYF. As DNA, the CDR3 is TGTGCCAGCAGTCTCGGGACTAGCGGGGGGGTCGAGCAGTACTTC.